This T cell receptor beta chain is from a study of blood T cell repertoires in COVID-19. Study background: Samples came from the United States, Italy and Spain, spanning acute and convalescent COVID-19.

Libraries were prepared by immunoSEQ multiplex PCR; TCRdb keeps only in-frame clonotypes and omits some of them. The sample contains roughly 120,000 clones, around nine tenths of which appear only once. This CDR3 has 16 residues. J gave up 0 bases and V 1 base, and 4 bases lay outside the gene matches. CDR1 is SGHNT, CDR2 YENEEA, per germline. Sequencing was done on a sample of peripheral blood. The source is a man aged 55 to 70 with COVID-19, enrolled during active disease. V and J are TRBV11-3 and TRBJ2-3; 7 bases are shared with TRBD1. The CDR3 spells CASSLGDSFSTDTQYF. The CDR3, as DNA: TGTGCCAGCAGCTTAGGGGACAGCTTTAGCACAGATACGCAGTATTTT.